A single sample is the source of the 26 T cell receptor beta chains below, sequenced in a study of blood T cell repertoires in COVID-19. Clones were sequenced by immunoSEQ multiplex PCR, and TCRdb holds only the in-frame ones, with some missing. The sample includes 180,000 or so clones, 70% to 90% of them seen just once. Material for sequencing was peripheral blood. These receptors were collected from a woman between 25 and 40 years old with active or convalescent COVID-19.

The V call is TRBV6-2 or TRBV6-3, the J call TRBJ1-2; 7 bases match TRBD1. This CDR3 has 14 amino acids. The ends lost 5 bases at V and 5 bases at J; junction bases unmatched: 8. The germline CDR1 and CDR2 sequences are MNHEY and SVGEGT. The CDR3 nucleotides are TGTGCCAGCAGTCTCAGGGGGACTCTTTATGGCTACACCTTC. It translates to CASSLRGTLYGYTF.

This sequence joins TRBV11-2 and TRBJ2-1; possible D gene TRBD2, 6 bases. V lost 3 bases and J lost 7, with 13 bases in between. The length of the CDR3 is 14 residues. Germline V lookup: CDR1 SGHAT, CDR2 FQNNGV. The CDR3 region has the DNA TGTGCCAGCAGCTTTGGGACTGACGTTAATGAGCAGTTCTTC. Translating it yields CASSFGTDVNEQFF.

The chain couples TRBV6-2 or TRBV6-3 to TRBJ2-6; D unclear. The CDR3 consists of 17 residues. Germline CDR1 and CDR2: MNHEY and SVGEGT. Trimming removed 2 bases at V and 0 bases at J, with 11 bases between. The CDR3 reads CASSYRVRPSGANVLTF. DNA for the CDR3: TGTGCCAGCAGTTACCGGGTCAGACCCTCTGGGGCCAACGTCCTGACTTTC.

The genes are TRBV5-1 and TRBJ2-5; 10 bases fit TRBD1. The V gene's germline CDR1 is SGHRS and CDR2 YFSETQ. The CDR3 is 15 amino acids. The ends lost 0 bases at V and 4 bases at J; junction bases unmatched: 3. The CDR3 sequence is CASSLADRGRETQYF. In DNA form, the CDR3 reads TGCGCCAGCAGCTTGGCAGACAGGGGGCGAGAGACCCAGTACTTC. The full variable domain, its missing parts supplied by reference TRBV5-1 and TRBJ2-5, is KAGVTQTPRYLIKTRGQQVTLSCSPISGHRSVSWYQQTPGQGLQFLFEYFSETQRNKGNFPGRFSGRQFSNSRSEMNVSTLELGDSALYLCASSLADRGRETQYFGPGTRLLVL.

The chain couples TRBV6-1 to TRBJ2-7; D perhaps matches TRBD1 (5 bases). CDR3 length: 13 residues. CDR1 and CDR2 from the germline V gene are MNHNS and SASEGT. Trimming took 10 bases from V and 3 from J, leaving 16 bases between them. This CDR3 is CATTTDIYYEQYF. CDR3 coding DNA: TGTGCCACCACTACGGACATATACTACGAGCAGTACTTC.

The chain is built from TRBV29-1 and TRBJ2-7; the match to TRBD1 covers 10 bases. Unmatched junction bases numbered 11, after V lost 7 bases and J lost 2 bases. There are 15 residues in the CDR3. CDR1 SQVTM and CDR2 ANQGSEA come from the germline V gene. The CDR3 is CSAMTGTGATYEQYF. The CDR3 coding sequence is TGCAGCGCTATGACCGGGACAGGGGCTACCTACGAGCAGTACTTC.

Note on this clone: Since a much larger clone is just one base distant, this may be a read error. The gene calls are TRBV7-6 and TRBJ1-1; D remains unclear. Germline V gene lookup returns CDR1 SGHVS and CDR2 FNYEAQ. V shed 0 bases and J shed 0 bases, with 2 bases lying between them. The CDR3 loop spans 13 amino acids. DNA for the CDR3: TGTGCCAGCAGCTTAGCTATGAACACTGAAGCTTTCTTT. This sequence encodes CASSLAMNTEAFF.

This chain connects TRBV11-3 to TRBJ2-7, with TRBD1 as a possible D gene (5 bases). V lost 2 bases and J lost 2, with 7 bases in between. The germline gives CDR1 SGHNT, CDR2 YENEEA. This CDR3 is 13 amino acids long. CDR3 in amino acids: CASSLSRAYEQYF. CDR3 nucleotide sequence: TGTGCCAGCAGCTTAAGCAGGGCCTACGAGCAGTACTTC.

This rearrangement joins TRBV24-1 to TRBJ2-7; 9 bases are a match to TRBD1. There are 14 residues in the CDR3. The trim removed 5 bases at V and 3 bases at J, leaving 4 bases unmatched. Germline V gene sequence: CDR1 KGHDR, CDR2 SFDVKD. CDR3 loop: CATSGTGDIYEQYF. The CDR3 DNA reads TGTGCCACCAGTGGGACAGGGGATATCTACGAGCAGTACTTC.

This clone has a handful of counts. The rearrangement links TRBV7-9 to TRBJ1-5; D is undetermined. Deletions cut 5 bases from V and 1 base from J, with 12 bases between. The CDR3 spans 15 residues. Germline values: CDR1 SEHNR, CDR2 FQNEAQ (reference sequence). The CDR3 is CASSQGGLSNQPQHF. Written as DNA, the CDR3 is TGTGCCAGCAGCCAAGGCGGGTTAAGCAATCAGCCCCAGCATTTT.

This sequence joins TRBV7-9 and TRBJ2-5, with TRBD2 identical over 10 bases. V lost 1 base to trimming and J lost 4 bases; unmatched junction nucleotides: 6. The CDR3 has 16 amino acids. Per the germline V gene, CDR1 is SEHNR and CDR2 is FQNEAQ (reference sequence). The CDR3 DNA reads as TGTGCCAGCAGCTTAGACCTACCTAGCGGGAGAGAGACCCAGTACTTC. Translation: CASSLDLPSGRETQYF. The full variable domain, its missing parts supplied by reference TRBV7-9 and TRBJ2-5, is DTGVSQNPRHKITKRGQNVTFRCDPISEHNRLYWYRQTLGQGPEFLTYFQNEAQLEKSRLLSDRFSAERPKGSFSTLEIQRTEQGDSAMYLCASSLDLPSGRETQYFGPGTRLLVL.

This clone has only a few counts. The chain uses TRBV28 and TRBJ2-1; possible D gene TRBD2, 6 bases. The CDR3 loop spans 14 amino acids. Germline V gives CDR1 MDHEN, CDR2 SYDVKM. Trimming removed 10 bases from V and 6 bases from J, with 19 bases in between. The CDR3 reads CATLGGGRANEQFF. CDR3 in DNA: TGTGCCACCCTGGGGGGAGGAAGGGCCAATGAGCAGTTCTTC.

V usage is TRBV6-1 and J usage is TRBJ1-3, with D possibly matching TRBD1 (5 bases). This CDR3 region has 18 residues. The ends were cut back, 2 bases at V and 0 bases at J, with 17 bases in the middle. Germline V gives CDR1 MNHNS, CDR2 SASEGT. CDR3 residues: CASSERRGKVSSGNTIYF. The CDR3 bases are TGTGCCAGCAGTGAAAGGAGGGGTAAGGTGAGCTCTGGAAACACCATATATTTT.

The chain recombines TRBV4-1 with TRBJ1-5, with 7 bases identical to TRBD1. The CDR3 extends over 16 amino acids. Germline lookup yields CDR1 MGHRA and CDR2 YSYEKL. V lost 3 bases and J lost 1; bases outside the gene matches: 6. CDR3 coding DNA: TGCGCCAGCAGCCAGGCCCCGACAGGGAGCAATCAGCCCCAGCATTTT. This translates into CASSQAPTGSNQPQHF.

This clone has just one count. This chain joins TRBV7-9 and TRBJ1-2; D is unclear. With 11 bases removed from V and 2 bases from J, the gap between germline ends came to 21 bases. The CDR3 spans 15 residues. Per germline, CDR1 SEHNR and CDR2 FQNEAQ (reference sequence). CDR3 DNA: TGTGCCGCCCCGTCGGAGGGAGTCCCGAACTATGGCTACACCTTC. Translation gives CAAPSEGVPNYGYTF.

The CDR3 DNA is TGTGCCAGCAGCATAGGACAGGGAGAGGACTATGGCTACACCTTC. Amino acids: CASSIGQGEDYGYTF. V usage is TRBV7-8 and J usage is TRBJ1-2, with 8 bases aligning to TRBD1. Per the germline V gene, CDR1 is SGHVS and CDR2 is FQNEAQ. With V trimmed by 5 bases and J by 3 bases, 8 bases remained unmatched. The CDR3 consists of 15 residues.

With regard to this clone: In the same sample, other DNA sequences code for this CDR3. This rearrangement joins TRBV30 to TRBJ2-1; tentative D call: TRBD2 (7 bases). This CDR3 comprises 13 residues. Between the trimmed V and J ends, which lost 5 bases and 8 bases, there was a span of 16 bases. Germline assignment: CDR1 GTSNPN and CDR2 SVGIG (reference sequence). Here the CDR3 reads CAWRWGGGDEQFF. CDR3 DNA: TGTGCCTGGCGGTGGGGGGGCGGGGATGAGCAGTTCTTC.

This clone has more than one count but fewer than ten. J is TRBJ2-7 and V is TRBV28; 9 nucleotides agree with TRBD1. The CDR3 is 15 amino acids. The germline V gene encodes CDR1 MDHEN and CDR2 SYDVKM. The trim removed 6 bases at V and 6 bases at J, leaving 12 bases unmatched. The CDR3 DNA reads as TGTGCCAGCAGCCCACAGGGGGCAGGGAATCCCGAGCAGTACTTC. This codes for CASSPQGAGNPEQYF. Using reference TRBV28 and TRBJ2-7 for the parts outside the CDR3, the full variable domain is DVKVTQSSRYLVKRTGEKVFLECVQDMDHENMFWYRQDPGLGLRLIYFSYDVKMKEKGDIPEGYSVSREKKERFSLILESASTNQTSMYLCASSPQGAGNPEQYFGPGTRLTVT.

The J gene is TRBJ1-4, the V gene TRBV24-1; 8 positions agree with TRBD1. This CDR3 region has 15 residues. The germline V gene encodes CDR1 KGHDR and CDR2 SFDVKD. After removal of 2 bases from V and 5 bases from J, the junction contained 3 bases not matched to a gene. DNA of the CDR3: TGTGCCACCAGTGATTCCGGGACAGGCAATGAAAAACTGTTTTTT. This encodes CATSDSGTGNEKLFF.

The CDR3 protein is CASAWGDKQPQHF. Written as DNA, the CDR3 is TGTGCCAGCGCCTGGGGGGATAAGCAGCCCCAGCATTTT. This rearrangement joins TRBV27 to TRBJ1-5; weak D call: TRBD1 (5 bases). The CDR3 sequence is 13 residues long. Trimming removed 8 bases at V and 7 bases at J, with 15 bases between. Germline V gives CDR1 MNHEY, CDR2 SMNVEV (reference sequence).

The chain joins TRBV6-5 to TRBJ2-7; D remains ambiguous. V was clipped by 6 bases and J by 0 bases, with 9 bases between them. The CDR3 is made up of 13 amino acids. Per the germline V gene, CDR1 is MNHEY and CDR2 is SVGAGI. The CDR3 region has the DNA TGTGCCAGCAGCCCCGAGAGCTCCTACGAGCAGTACTTC. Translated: CASSPESSYEQYF.

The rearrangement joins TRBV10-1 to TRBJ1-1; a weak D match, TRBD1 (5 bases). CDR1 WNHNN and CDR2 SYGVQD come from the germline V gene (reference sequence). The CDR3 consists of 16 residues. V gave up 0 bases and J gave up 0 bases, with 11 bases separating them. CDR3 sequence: CASSESRGSMNTEAFF. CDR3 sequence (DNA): TGCGCCAGCAGTGAGTCTAGGGGATCGATGAACACTGAAGCTTTCTTT.

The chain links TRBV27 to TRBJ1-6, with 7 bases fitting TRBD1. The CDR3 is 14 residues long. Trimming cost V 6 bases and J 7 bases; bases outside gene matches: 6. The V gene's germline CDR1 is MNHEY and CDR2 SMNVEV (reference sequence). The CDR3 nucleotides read TGTGCCAGCAGCGGGACAGCCCTAAATTCACCCCTCCACTTT. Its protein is CASSGTALNSPLHF.

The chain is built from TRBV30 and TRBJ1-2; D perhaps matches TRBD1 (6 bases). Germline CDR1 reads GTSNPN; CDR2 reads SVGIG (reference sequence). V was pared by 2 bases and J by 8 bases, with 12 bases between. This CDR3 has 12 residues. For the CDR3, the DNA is TGTGCCTGGAGTTCACAGGGATTCGGCTACACCTTC. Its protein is CAWSSQGFGYTF.

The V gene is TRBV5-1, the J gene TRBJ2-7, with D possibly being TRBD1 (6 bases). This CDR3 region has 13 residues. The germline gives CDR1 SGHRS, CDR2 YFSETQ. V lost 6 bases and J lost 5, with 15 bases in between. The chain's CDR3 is CASTREGGHEQYF. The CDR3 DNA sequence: TGCGCCAGCACTAGGGAAGGGGGACACGAGCAGTACTTC.

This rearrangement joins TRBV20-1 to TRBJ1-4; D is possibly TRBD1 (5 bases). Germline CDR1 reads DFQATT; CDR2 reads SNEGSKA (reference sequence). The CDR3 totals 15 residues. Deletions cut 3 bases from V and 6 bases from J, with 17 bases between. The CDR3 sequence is CSASKRQYIYEKLFF. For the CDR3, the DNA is TGCAGTGCTAGTAAAAGACAGTATATTTATGAAAAACTGTTTTTT.